The sequence of this TCR beta chain was determined in a study of blood T cell repertoires in COVID-19 (dated by TCRdb to 2018 to 2021). With regard to the full study: Samples from collaborators originated in the United States, Italy and Spain and spanned both the acute and convalescent phases of COVID-19. The prospective study material was composed of cDNA or gDNA derived from T cells, B-cell-depleted T cells, or PBMCs. Subjects who had been exposed to COVID-19, were actively infected with it, or had recovered from it provided the deeply sampled blood TCRbeta repertoires that made up the dataset. A freely available public database, intended as a resource for researchers studying the immune response to SARS-CoV-2, is where the repertoires were released. Samples came from the ongoing ImmuneRACE study (first 160 participants) plus 1,254 subjects from 6 global collaborators. Sample metadata almost always included a de-identified subject ID, COVID-19 status, age in years and sex. Where HLA class I and class II types were available, the types were taken from metadata supplied by the sample provider, not from assay-based typing. What the research found in general, with its limitations: The amount of clinical and demographic metadata varied by source and participant and was provided uncurated.

CDR1 KGHDR and CDR2 SFDVKD were looked up in the germline V gene. The cysteine opens and the phenylalanine closes a CDR3 of 18 amino acids. The read is trimmed to its CDR3 DNA, 54 bases read in frame from base 1. Cut back by 10 bases and 1 base, the V and J ends lie 25 bases apart. Comments on this clone: It lacks a known antigen. No clone much larger than this one lies a single base away; base qualities are absent.

One collaborating source in Seattle enrolled patients while the patients were actively infected and followed the patients over time throughout the course of disease. The collaborating institutions used their own protocols to collect whole blood in K2EDTA tubes. For TCRbeta analysis, collaborators shipped samples in one of three forms: frozen whole blood, isolated PBMCs, or DNA extracted from either of those sample types. TCRbeta CDR3 regions were amplified from genomic DNA using the immunoSEQ Assay, a bias-controlled multiplex PCR. Turning to the authors' computational methods: Nucleated cell counts per sample were estimated from amplification of reference gene primers within the assay. To quantify the absolute abundance of each unique TCRbeta CDR3 rearrangement, sequence reads were collapsed and filtered. Productive Simpson clonality was computed per sample as the square root of Simpson's diversity index over productive rearrangements. TCRdb provides this immuneACCESS table in a form limited to in-frame rearrangements. Some clones are lacking; in checked studies, under half of them reflect an unresolved V gene, and why the rest are absent is not known. The V and J calls and clone size come from that table; D and trimming were worked out from the DNA. The sample profile shows about 160,000 clones; around 82% of them were found once. The ten largest clones take up roughly 7% of the sample.

This clonotype was sampled from a woman aged 40 to 50 with COVID-19, enrolled during active disease. Sample: peripheral blood. The rearranged segments are TRBV24-1 and TRBJ1-5; no confident D gene assignment can be made. The CDR3 protein: CATLYWEDPIRSNQPQHF. The DNA is as follows: TGTGCCACGCTCTACTGGGAGGACCCGATTAGAAGCAATCAGCCCCAGCATTTT.